This T cell receptor beta chain was identified during a study of blood T cell repertoires in COVID-19. The table came from immunoSEQ multiplex PCR; TCRdb's copy has only in-frame clones and leaves some out. The sample records roughly 270,000 clones, around 83% being singletons. The TCR sequence derives from a middle-aged man who had been exposed to COVID-19. The sample consisted of PBMCs or T cells enriched from blood (not recorded which).

The CDR3: CASSFRLGGTDTQYF. In DNA, the CDR3 is TGTGCCAGCAGTTTCCGATTAGGGGGCACAGATACGCAGTATTTT. The chain combines TRBV27 with TRBJ2-3; D is perhaps TRBD1 (5 bases). This CDR3 comprises 15 residues. Trimming removed 3 bases from V and 1 base from J, with 11 bases in between. Germline lookup yields CDR1 MNHEY and CDR2 SMNVEV (reference sequence).